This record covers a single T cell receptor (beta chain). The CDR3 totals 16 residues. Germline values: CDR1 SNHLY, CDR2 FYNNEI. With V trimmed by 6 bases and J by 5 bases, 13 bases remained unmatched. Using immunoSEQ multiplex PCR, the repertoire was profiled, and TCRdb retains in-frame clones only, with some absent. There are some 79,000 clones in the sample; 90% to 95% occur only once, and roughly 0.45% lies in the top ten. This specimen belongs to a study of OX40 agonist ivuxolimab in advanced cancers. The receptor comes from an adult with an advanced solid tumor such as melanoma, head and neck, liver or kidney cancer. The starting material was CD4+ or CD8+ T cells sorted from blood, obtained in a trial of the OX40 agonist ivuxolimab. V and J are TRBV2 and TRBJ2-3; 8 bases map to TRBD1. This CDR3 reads CASRKAGGASGDTQYF. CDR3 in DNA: TGTGCCAGCAGAAAAGCAGGGGGCGCTTCGGGAGATACGCAGTATTTT.